A single sample gave rise to the 21 T cell receptor beta chains below, sequenced in a study of cytomegalovirus exposure and HLA in healthy donors. PCR primers comprised 60 Vbeta and 13 Jbeta primers. Sequencing was performed with immunoSEQ multiplex PCR; in TCRdb, only in-frame clones are kept and a portion is missing. This sample has over 100,000 clones, with 75% to 85% found just once. The sequenced material came from PBMCs. These receptors were taken from a woman aged 18-29 years in good health and CMV-seropositive.

The chain couples TRBV2 to TRBJ1-5, with a possible D match to TRBD1 (6 bases). CDR3 length: 16 amino acids. Looked up from germline, CDR1 is SNHLY and CDR2 is FYNNEI. V was cut by 1 base and J by 6 bases, with 16 bases left in between. The CDR3 region is CASSEEGGYAIQPQHF. The CDR3 DNA sequence: TGTGCCAGCAGTGAAGAGGGGGGGTATGCGATTCAGCCCCAGCATTTT.

This clone was seen just once. The CDR3 DNA sequence: TGTGCCAGCACAATGAAGACAGGGCCGAACACCGGGGAGCTGTTTTTT. This encodes CASTMKTGPNTGELFF. The gene calls are TRBV2 and TRBJ2-2; 7 bases match TRBD1. V was clipped by 7 bases and J by 0 bases; unmatched bases: 8. This CDR3 comprises 16 residues. In germline, CDR1 is SNHLY, CDR2 FYNNEI.

J is TRBJ1-1 and V is TRBV5-1; no clear D. Germline values: CDR1 SGHRS, CDR2 YFSETQ. The CDR3 totals 13 residues. Trimming left V 0 bases short and J 3 bases short, with 6 bases between. The CDR3 loop reads CASSLAGYTEAFF. In nucleotides, the CDR3 is TGCGCCAGCAGCTTGGCAGGTTACACTGAAGCTTTCTTT.

The table lists this clone with a few counts. The rearrangement links TRBV10-3 to TRBJ2-1; 7 nucleotides line up with TRBD2. From germline, CDR1 is ENHRY and CDR2 SYGVKD. The CDR3 totals 15 residues. The J segment lost 8 bases and the V segment lost 0 bases, leaving 7 bases of the junction unmatched. The CDR3 DNA is TGTGCCATCAGTGAGTCGCGCGGGAGACGTGATGAGCAGTTCTTC. Translated: CAISESRGRRDEQFF.

A note on this clone: An end of the junction does not agree with germline; a read error may underlie this. This chain connects TRBV11-3 to TRBJ2-7; weak D call: TRBD1 (5 bases). The CDR3 contains 12 residues. The germline gives CDR1 SGHNT, CDR2 YENEEA. The CDR3 DNA is TGTGCCAGCAGCTTAGGACAGTCCCCCATTTTCTTC. It encodes CASSLGQSPIFF.

Of note for this clone: A read error may produce the germline difference seen at one junction end. The genes are TRBV7-9 and TRBJ1-1, with D perhaps TRBD1 (5 bases). Per germline, CDR1 SEHNR and CDR2 FQNEAQ (reference sequence). CDR3 size: 14 residues. This chain's CDR3 is CSSSPGGMNTEAFF. CDR3 sequence (DNA): TGTTCCAGCAGTCCGGGGGGGATGAACACTGAAGCTTTCTTT.

The gene calls are TRBV10-1 and TRBJ1-1; a possible D gene is TRBD1 (6 bases). This CDR3 comprises 13 residues. Trimming removed 6 bases at V and 8 bases at J, with 16 bases between. Germline assignment: CDR1 WNHNN and CDR2 SYGVQD (reference sequence). CDR3 region: CASSISEGGEAFF. The CDR3 DNA reads TGCGCCAGCAGCATCTCAGAAGGGGGAGAAGCTTTCTTT.

This sequence joins TRBV6-5 and TRBJ2-1; maybe TRBD1 (5 bases). This CDR3 contains 13 residues. V lost 7 bases, J lost 5 bases, and 12 bases lay in between. Germline CDR1 reads MNHEY; CDR2 reads SVGAGI. The CDR3 sequence: CASKRGAHNEQFF. The CDR3 coding sequence is TGTGCCAGCAAAAGGGGCGCACACAATGAGCAGTTCTTC.

The chain has TRBV7-3 and TRBJ2-3; D possibly corresponds to TRBD2 (6 bases). Germline CDR1 SGHTA, CDR2 FQGTGA. The ends were cut back, 3 bases at V and 4 bases at J, with 14 bases in the middle. This CDR3 spans 15 amino acids. CDR3 residues: CASSLGGGDADTQYF. Written as DNA, the CDR3 is TGTGCCAGCAGCTTGGGGGGAGGAGATGCAGATACGCAGTATTTT.

This chain links TRBV6-6 with TRBJ2-7; D is perhaps TRBD1 (5 bases). CDR1 MNHNY and CDR2 SVGAGI come from the germline V gene (reference sequence). The CDR3 is made up of 14 amino acids. V lost 3 bases and J lost 2, with 11 bases in between. The CDR3 DNA sequence: TGTGCCAGCAGTTATCGGCGACAGCCCTACGAGCAGTACTTC. Translating it yields CASSYRRQPYEQYF.

The V and J genes are TRBV10-1 and TRBJ2-5; the match to TRBD2 covers 7 bases. With V trimmed by 0 bases and J by 4 bases, 8 bases remained unmatched. The CDR3 consists of 16 residues. Germline CDR1 and CDR2: WNHNN and SYGVQD (reference sequence). DNA for the CDR3: TGCGCCAGCAGTGAGTCGCGAAGCGGGATCCGAGAGACCCAGTACTTC. As protein: CASSESRSGIRETQYF.

The chain combines TRBV7-9 with TRBJ2-5, with 7 bases identical to TRBD2. The end of the DNA fits TRBJ2-7 better, so the J call may be wrong. Germline assignment: CDR1 SEHNR and CDR2 FQNEAQ (reference sequence). The CDR3 extends over 18 amino acids. The CDR3 sequence: CASSPRLRNASGYTEQYF. In nucleotides, the CDR3 is TGTGCCAGCAGTCCGCGTCTGAGGAACGCTAGCGGCTATACCGAGCAGTACTTC.

The chain employs TRBV19 and TRBJ1-3; possibly TRBD1 for D (5 bases). The CDR3 is made up of 17 amino acids. Trimming shortened V by 4 bases and J by 2 bases, and 18 bases separated the two germline ends. The V gene's germline CDR1 is LNHDA and CDR2 SQIVND (reference sequence). CDR3 sequence (DNA): TGTGCCAGTAGTACTGCTCGTTTCAGGGCGACTGGAAACACCATATATTTT. It encodes CASSTARFRATGNTIYF.

J is TRBJ2-7 and V is TRBV18; 9 bases align to TRBD1. Unmatched junction bases numbered 6, after V lost 2 bases and J lost 1 base. Germline lookup yields CDR1 KGHSH and CDR2 LQKENI. This CDR3 contains 16 residues. For the CDR3, the DNA is TGTGCCAGCTCACCATCCCCGGGACAGGGTTCCTACGAGCAGTACTTC. It encodes CASSPSPGQGSYEQYF.

The chain joins TRBV7-9 to TRBJ1-2, with TRBD1 as a possible D gene (6 bases). The germline V gene encodes CDR1 SEHNR and CDR2 FQNEAQ (reference sequence). Trimming removed 3 bases at V and 2 bases at J, with 10 bases between. The CDR3 covers 14 residues. The CDR3 here is CASSFAGANYGYTF. The CDR3 region has the DNA TGTGCCAGCAGCTTCGCAGGGGCAAACTATGGCTACACCTTC.

The rearrangement joins TRBV11-3 to TRBJ2-5; possible D gene TRBD1, 6 bases. The CDR3 is made up of 13 amino acids. V lost 4 bases to trimming and J lost 5 bases, with 11 bases between them. The germline CDR1 and CDR2 sequences are SGHNT and YENEEA. CDR3 protein: CASSSVGAETQYF. For the CDR3, the DNA is TGTGCCAGCAGCTCTGTGGGGGCGGAGACCCAGTACTTC.

This clone was seen just once. The V gene is TRBV25-1, the J gene TRBJ2-7, with 11 bases identical to TRBD1. The CDR3 has 14 amino acids. CDR1 is MGHDK, CDR2 SYGVNS, per germline. Unmatched junction bases numbered 2, after V lost 6 bases and J lost 1 base. CDR3 DNA sequence: TGTGCCAGCAGGGACAGGGGGCTATCCTACGAGCAGTACTTC. Its translation is CASRDRGLSYEQYF.

The V and J genes are TRBV2 and TRBJ2-7; D not certain. CDR1 is SNHLY and CDR2 is FYNNEI in the germline V gene. The length of the CDR3 is 13 residues. V was pared by 6 bases and J by 2 bases, with 11 bases between. CDR3 residues: CASSPPNTYEQYF. CDR3 sequence (DNA): TGTGCCAGCAGCCCCCCGAACACCTACGAGCAGTACTTC.

The V gene is TRBV29-1, the J gene TRBJ2-3; D is unresolved. The CDR3 totals 11 residues. V lost 7 bases and J lost 10, with 15 bases in between. Germline loops: CDR1 SQVTM, CDR2 ANQGSEA. CDR3 DNA sequence: TGCAGCGCCAGCGAGAGAAATGCGCAGTATTTT. This codes for CSASERNAQYF.

J is TRBJ1-4 and V is TRBV16, with D unclear. V was trimmed by 0 bases and J by 5 bases, leaving 4 bases between them. CDR3 length: 13 amino acids. CDR1 KGHSY and CDR2 FQNENV come from the germline V gene. The CDR3 DNA follows: TGTGCCAGCAGCCAATCGAGAAATGAAAAACTGTTTTTT. Translation: CASSQSRNEKLFF.

This clone is a singleton in its sample. This chain uses TRBV30 with TRBJ2-4; 7 positions agree with TRBD2. This CDR3 contains 14 residues. Germline V gene lookup returns CDR1 GTSNPN and CDR2 SVGIG (reference sequence). The V gene end was trimmed by 6 bases and the J gene end by 0 bases; junction bases not matched to a gene: 5. CDR3 DNA: TGTGCCTGCTCTAGCGGCCTAGCCAAAAACATTCAGTACTTC. Its translation: CACSSGLAKNIQYF.